These 18 T cell receptor beta chains share one sample of origin, sequenced in a study of blood T cell repertoires in COVID-19. Profiling relied on immunoSEQ multiplex PCR, and the TCRdb table lists in-frame clones only, not all of them. This sample has roughly 97,000 clones, with more than 85% found just once. Material: peripheral blood. These receptors came from a human donor in a cohort sampled during active COVID-19.

J is TRBJ2-2 and V is TRBV7-2, with D perhaps matching TRBD2 (6 bases). The CDR3 runs to 14 residues. The germline V and J ends were trimmed by 4 bases and 1 base, with 7 bases remaining between them. The germline V gene has CDR1 SGHTA and CDR2 FQGNSA. The CDR3 DNA is TGTGCCAGCAGCTATAGCGGGAACACCGGGGAGCTGTTTTTT. The encoded protein is CASSYSGNTGELFF.

This clone showed up just a few times. CDR3 nucleotides: TGTGCCAGCAGCTTCCCGGGGGGGAGCTCCTACAATGAGCAGTTCTTC. Protein product: CASSFPGGSSYNEQFF. This chain joins TRBV7-2 and TRBJ2-1; 8 bases map to TRBD2. V lost 3 bases, J lost 0 bases, and 4 bases stayed unmatched. CDR1 is SGHTA, CDR2 FQGNSA, per germline. This CDR3 comprises 16 residues.

The chain employs TRBV4-2 and TRBJ2-1; 12 nucleotides line up with TRBD2. The CDR3 has 16 amino acids. Germline V gene sequence: CDR1 LGHNA, CDR2 YNFKEQ. V trimming: 1 base; J trimming: 9 bases; junction bases outside the gene matches: 7. CDR3 nucleotide sequence: TGTGCCAGCAGCCAAGCCCTAGCGGGGGGGCATGGTGAGCAGTTCTTC. Residues: CASSQALAGGHGEQFF.

J is TRBJ1-1 and V is TRBV19; the D gene is possibly TRBD1 (6 bases). This CDR3 contains 12 residues. V was shortened by 7 bases and J by 11 bases, with 17 bases between the two germline ends. Germline V CDR1 and CDR2: LNHDA, SQIVND (reference sequence). The CDR3 coding sequence is TGTGCCAGTACCCTATTCTCAGGGGACGCTTTCTTT. Translated, it gives CASTLFSGDAFF.

The V gene is TRBV28, the J gene TRBJ2-2, with TRBD2 as a possible D gene (5 bases). Trimming left V 3 bases short and J 8 bases short, with 10 bases between. This CDR3 contains 13 residues. Germline CDR1 and CDR2: MDHEN and SYDVKM. Here the CDR3 reads CASSLIGEGELFF. The CDR3 region has the DNA TGTGCCAGCAGTTTGATCGGGGAGGGGGAGCTGTTTTTT.

Comments on this clone: At one boundary the junction diverges from the germline segment, which might be a read error. The chain couples TRBV5-1 to TRBJ2-7; 8 positions agree with TRBD1. CDR1 is SGHRS and CDR2 is YFSETQ in the germline V gene. The CDR3 consists of 15 residues. The CDR3 DNA reads as TGCGCCAGCAGCCGTGGGACAGGAGAAAACTACCAGCAGTACTTC. Translation gives CASSRGTGENYQQYF. Drawing the rest from reference TRBV5-1 and TRBJ2-7, the complete variable domain is KAGVTQTPRYLIKTRGQQVTLSCSPISGHRSVSWYQQTPGQGLQFLFEYFSETQRNKGNFPGRFSGRQFSNSRSEMNVSTLELGDSALYLCASSRGTGENYQQYFGPGTRLTVT.

Only one count was recorded for this clone. The chain joins TRBV7-2 to TRBJ2-1; TRBD2 aligns across 9 bases. CDR3 size: 15 residues. The germline V gene encodes CDR1 SGHTA and CDR2 FQGNSA. Trimming at V came to 3 bases and at J to 4 bases, leaving 4 bases not matched to a gene. The CDR3 region has the DNA TGTGCCAGCAGCTTCTCGCGGGGGGGATACAATGAGCAGTTCTTC. Protein product: CASSFSRGGYNEQFF.

The CDR3 reads CASSPAGSSYEQYF. In DNA, the CDR3 is TGTGCCAGCAGTCCCGCGGGAAGCTCCTACGAGCAGTACTTC. The rearrangement joins TRBV27 to TRBJ2-7; the D gene is possibly TRBD2 (6 bases). V lost 5 bases and J 0 bases, leaving 11 bases between the germline ends. This CDR3 is built from 14 residues. Looked up from germline, CDR1 is MNHEY and CDR2 is SMNVEV (reference sequence).

CDR3 sequence: CASSLSASGGTKQYF. The CDR3 region has the DNA TGTGCCAGCAGTTTATCGGCCTCGGGAGGGACCAAGCAGTACTTC. The genes are TRBV28 and TRBJ2-7; 8 nucleotides match TRBD2. The junction had 10 bases not matched to a gene; V was cut back by 1 base and J by 8 bases. In germline, CDR1 is MDHEN, CDR2 SYDVKM. The CDR3 spans 15 residues. The full variable domain, rest sourced from reference TRBV28 and TRBJ2-7, is DVKVTQSSRYLVKRTGEKVFLECVQDMDHENMFWYRQDPGLGLRLIYFSYDVKMKEKGDIPEGYSVSREKKERFSLILESASTNQTSMYLCASSLSASGGTKQYFGPGTRLTVT.

This chain joins TRBV18 and TRBJ2-7; TRBD2 agrees at 7 bases. With V trimmed by 3 bases and J by 3 bases, 14 bases remained unmatched. Germline V gene sequence: CDR1 KGHSH, CDR2 LQKENI. The CDR3 consists of 17 residues. CDR3 in amino acids: CASSPREQAGEYYEQYF. CDR3 nucleotides: TGTGCCAGCTCACCTCGAGAGCAGGCGGGGGAGTACTACGAGCAGTACTTC. The full variable domain, completed using reference TRBV18 and TRBJ2-7, is NAGVMQNPRHLVRRRGQEARLRCSPMKGHSHVYWYRQLPEEGLKFMVYLQKENIIDESGMPKERFSAEFPKEGPSILRIQQVVRGDSAAYFCASSPREQAGEYYEQYFGPGTRLTVT.

The rearrangement uses TRBV14 and TRBJ1-1; D unclear. CDR1 is SGHDN, CDR2 FVKESK, per germline. V was clipped by 0 bases and J by 3 bases, with 8 bases between them. The CDR3 is made up of 14 amino acids. The CDR3 is CASSQEGGYTEAFF. CDR3 sequence (DNA): TGTGCCAGCAGCCAAGAAGGCGGATACACTGAAGCTTTCTTT.

The chain has TRBV19 and TRBJ2-2, with D perhaps matching TRBD2 (6 bases). Trimming removed 5 bases from V and 1 base from J, with 14 bases in between. Germline-derived CDR1 and CDR2 are LNHDA and SQIVND (reference sequence). The CDR3 loop spans 16 amino acids. The CDR3 region has the DNA TGTGCCAGTAGTGGGGGGAACAGAGAGAACACCGGGGAGCTGTTTTTT. It codes for CASSGGNRENTGELFF.

The genes are TRBV24-1 and TRBJ1-2; 10 positions match TRBD1. In germline, CDR1 is KGHDR, CDR2 SFDVKD. This CDR3 has 14 amino acids. Trimming cost V 3 bases and J 5 bases; bases outside gene matches: 2. CDR3 loop: CATSDGTGEYGYTF. The CDR3 DNA is TGTGCCACCAGTGATGGGACAGGGGAGTATGGCTACACCTTC.

The chain employs TRBV9 and TRBJ1-1; the D gene is possibly TRBD1 (6 bases). The V end lost 0 bases, the J end lost 1 base, and 10 bases lay between the germline ends. CDR1 is SGDLS, CDR2 YYNGEE, per germline. The CDR3 length is 15 residues. The CDR3 nucleotides are TGTGCCAGCAGCGTAGGGGGACAACCGAACACTGAAGCTTTCTTT. This encodes CASSVGGQPNTEAFF. The complete variable domain, with remaining parts taken from reference TRBV9 and TRBJ1-1, reads DSGVTQTPKHLITATGQRVTLRCSPRSGDLSVYWYQQSLDQGLQFLIQYYNGEERAKGNILERFSAQQFPDLHSELNLSSLELGDSALYFCASSVGGQPNTEAFFGQGTRLTVV.

The chain is built from TRBV7-8 and TRBJ2-5, with a weak D call TRBD2 (6 bases). Trimming removed 1 base at V and 2 bases at J, with 11 bases between. The CDR3 has 15 residues. CDR1 and CDR2 from the germline V gene are SGHVS and FQNEAQ. The CDR3 region has the DNA TGTGCCAGCAGCTTAGGGGACTGGCCTCAAGAGACCCAGTACTTC. It translates to CASSLGDWPQETQYF.

The gene calls are TRBV27 and TRBJ2-1; no firm D call. The CDR3 consists of 11 residues. Trimming took off 4 bases at V and 13 bases at J, with 11 bases between the two ends. CDR1 is MNHEY and CDR2 is SMNVEV in the germline V gene (reference sequence). The CDR3 spells CASSSSLHQFF. CDR3 nucleotides: TGTGCCAGCAGTTCAAGCCTGCACCAGTTCTTC.

The V call is TRBV5-1, the J call TRBJ2-5; D is possibly TRBD2 (6 bases). This CDR3 is built from 13 residues. The V gene's germline CDR1 is SGHRS and CDR2 YFSETQ. Between the trimmed V and J ends, which lost 5 bases and 3 bases, there was a span of 11 bases. The CDR3 region has the DNA TGCGCCAGCAGGCCCGGGAGAGAAGAGACCCAGTACTTC. Translation gives CASRPGREETQYF.

This rearrangement joins TRBV7-2 to TRBJ1-1, with TRBD1 matching over 9 bases. Germline V CDR1 and CDR2: SGHTA, FQGNSA. J gave up 4 bases and V 3 bases, and 0 bases lay outside the gene matches. The CDR3 covers 13 residues. Written as DNA, the CDR3 is TGTGCCAGCAGCTTGGACAGGGGCACTGAAGCTTTCTTT. This gives the protein CASSLDRGTEAFF.